The 29 T cell receptor beta chains in this list originate from one sample, sequenced in a study of OX40 agonist ivuxolimab in advanced cancers. Method: immunoSEQ multiplex PCR; TCRdb's copy keeps in-frame clones and lacks some. The profile shows tens of thousands of clones, 85% to 90% of them singletons. The sequencing here drew on CD4+ or CD8+ T cells sorted from blood, taken in a trial of the OX40 agonist ivuxolimab. All receptors come from an adult with an advanced solid tumor such as melanoma, head and neck, liver or kidney cancer.

This clone appeared once. This chain links TRBV27 with TRBJ1-4; D is undetermined. V dropped 3 bases and J dropped 3 bases, with 8 bases sitting between them. Germline V gene lookup returns CDR1 MNHEY and CDR2 SMNVEV (reference sequence). The CDR3 is made up of 14 amino acids. CDR3 in amino acids: CASSFGRANEKLFF. Written as DNA, the CDR3 is TGTGCCAGCAGTTTTGGGAGGGCTAATGAAAAACTGTTTTTT.

The CDR3 DNA sequence: TGTGCCAGCAGCCGGTCGGGGGACCCGAACACTGAAGCTTTCTTT. Translated: CASSRSGDPNTEAFF. The V gene is TRBV9, the J gene TRBJ1-1; weak D call: TRBD1 (5 bases). Germline V lookup: CDR1 SGDLS, CDR2 YYNGEE. The CDR3 is 15 amino acids. With 4 bases removed from V and 1 base from J, the gap between germline ends came to 14 bases.

The rearrangement links TRBV28 to TRBJ1-3, with D perhaps TRBD1 (6 bases). Trimming shortened V by 5 bases and J by 1 base, and 9 bases separated the two germline ends. This CDR3 spans 14 amino acids. Looked up from germline, CDR1 is MDHEN and CDR2 is SYDVKM. Here the CDR3 DNA reads TGTGCCAGCAGTCCCACAGGGTCTGGAAACACCATATATTTT. Residues: CASSPTGSGNTIYF. The whole variable domain, filled in from reference TRBV28 and TRBJ1-3, reads DVKVTQSSRYLVKRTGEKVFLECVQDMDHENMFWYRQDPGLGLRLIYFSYDVKMKEKGDIPEGYSVSREKKERFSLILESASTNQTSMYLCASSPTGSGNTIYFGEGSWLTVV.

The chain employs TRBV7-9 and TRBJ1-1, with a weak D call TRBD1 (6 bases). Trimming took off 1 base at V and 2 bases at J, with 11 bases between the two ends. This CDR3 contains 15 residues. The germline V gene has CDR1 SEHNR and CDR2 FQNEAQ (reference sequence). Written as DNA, the CDR3 is TGTGCCAGCAGCTTAGTGGGGGGGGCTAACACTGAAGCTTTCTTT. Protein product: CASSLVGGANTEAFF.

The V gene is TRBV10-3, the J gene TRBJ2-3; TRBD1 aligns across 11 bases. The CDR3 is made up of 15 amino acids. V trimming: 4 bases; J trimming: 2 bases; junction bases outside the gene matches: 2. Germline assignment: CDR1 ENHRY and CDR2 SYGVKD. CDR3 region: CAISAGQGVTDTQYF. CDR3 DNA: TGTGCCATCAGTGCGGGACAGGGGGTCACAGATACGCAGTATTTT.

The chain has TRBV4-3 and TRBJ1-2; 7 nucleotides match TRBD1. J was trimmed by 3 bases and V by 4 bases; bases with no gene match: 2. The CDR3 is made up of 13 amino acids. From germline, CDR1 is LGHNA and CDR2 YSLEER. DNA of the CDR3: TGCGCCAGCAGCCGAGACAGGGACTATGGCTACACCTTC. This gives the protein CASSRDRDYGYTF.

With respect to this clone: Different DNA sequences within this sample yield the same CDR3. The chain links TRBV7-2 to TRBJ2-7; no reliable D call. V was cut by 3 bases and J by 3 bases, with 9 bases left in between. Germline-derived CDR1 and CDR2 are SGHTA and FQGNSA. CDR3 length equals 13 residues. CDR3 nucleotide sequence: TGTGCCAGCAGCTTGGGCGGAATCTACGAGCAGTACTTC. Residues: CASSLGGIYEQYF.

This clone was seen more than once but under ten times. The chain carries TRBV10-3 and TRBJ1-6; the D gene is possibly TRBD1 (6 bases). CDR3 length: 14 amino acids. From germline, CDR1 is ENHRY and CDR2 SYGVKD. Deletions cut 6 bases from V and 7 bases from J, with 13 bases between. The CDR3 DNA reads TGTGCCATCAGGCCCACAGGGTTCAATTCACCCCTCCACTTT. Translation: CAIRPTGFNSPLHF.

The chain recombines TRBV30 with TRBJ1-3; maybe TRBD1 (5 bases). The germline gives CDR1 GTSNPN, CDR2 SVGIG (reference sequence). There are 13 residues in the CDR3. Trimming removed 7 bases at V and 0 bases at J, with 10 bases between. The CDR3 loop reads CASSDSSGNTIYF. The CDR3 coding sequence is TGTGCCTCCTCCGACAGCTCTGGAAACACCATATATTTT.

V is TRBV6-5 and J is TRBJ2-3; 11 nucleotides align to TRBD2. V shed 6 bases and J 9 bases; nucleotides not matched to a gene: 11. CDR3 size: 15 residues. The germline V gene encodes CDR1 MNHEY and CDR2 SVGAGI. Here the CDR3 DNA reads TGTGCCAGCAGCCGTAGCGGGGGGGCCCTGGGAACGCAGTATTTT. Translating it yields CASSRSGGALGTQYF.

J is TRBJ1-3 and V is TRBV15; D uncertain. Germline V lookup: CDR1 LNHNV, CDR2 YYDKDF (reference sequence). Deletions cut 0 bases from V and 0 bases from J, with 15 bases between. This CDR3 comprises 18 residues. This CDR3 is CATSRERLGESSGNTIYF. For the CDR3, the DNA is TGTGCCACCAGCAGAGAGAGGTTGGGCGAGAGCTCTGGAAACACCATATATTTT.

V gene TRBV5-1 combines with J gene TRBJ1-1; 8 nucleotides line up with TRBD1. With 5 bases clipped from V and 1 base from J, the junction kept 7 bases outside the gene matches. Germline CDR1 and CDR2: SGHRS and YFSETQ. This CDR3 spans 15 amino acids. The CDR3 nucleotides read TGCGCCAGCAGGCTGACAGGGGACTCGAACACTGAAGCTTTCTTT. This translates into CASRLTGDSNTEAFF.

Of note for this clone: The junction departs from the called germline gene at one end, perhaps through a read error. V and J are TRBV7-7 and TRBJ1-1, with D hard to call. The CDR3 consists of 14 residues. CDR1 is SSHAT, CDR2 FNYEAQ, per germline (reference sequence). The CDR3 bases are TGTGCTAGCAGCCCCATCGAGGGTGGGGCTGAAGCTTTCTTT. Translation gives CASSPIEGGAEAFF.

V gene TRBV5-5 combines with J gene TRBJ2-2; no reliable D call. V was trimmed by 1 base and J by 3 bases, leaving 16 bases between them. The germline CDR1 and CDR2 sequences are SGHKS and YYEKEE (reference sequence). The CDR3 sequence is 17 residues long. The CDR3 nucleotides are TGTGCCAGCAGCTTGTTGTCAAGGCAGCATTACACCGGGGAGCTGTTTTTT. It specifies CASSLLSRQHYTGELFF. Variable domain in full (rest from reference TRBV5-5 and TRBJ2-2): DAGVTQSPTHLIKTRGQQVTLRCSPISGHKSVSWYQQVLGQGPQFIFQYYEKEERGRGNFPDRFSARQFPNYSSELNVNALLLGDSALYLCASSLLSRQHYTGELFFGEGSRLTVL.

This chain joins TRBV9 and TRBJ2-3, with TRBD2 matching over 13 bases. Germline CDR1 is SGDLS and CDR2 is YYNGEE. V was pared by 4 bases and J by 8 bases, with 10 bases of the junction left unmatched. The CDR3 has 16 amino acids. CDR3 bases: TGTGCCAGCAGCTCAACTAGCGGGGGGGCAAGTGGTACGCAGTATTTT. The encoded protein is CASSSTSGGASGTQYF.

The gene calls are TRBV2 and TRBJ1-1; D gene ambiguous. Looked up from germline, CDR1 is SNHLY and CDR2 is FYNNEI. Trimming stripped 5 bases from V and 0 bases from J, with 13 bases between. The CDR3 extends over 15 amino acids. DNA for the CDR3: TGTGCCAGCAGTCCAGACGGACCAATGAACACTGAAGCTTTCTTT. Its translation: CASSPDGPMNTEAFF.

The V and J genes are TRBV27 and TRBJ2-3; TRBD1 agrees at 10 bases. The length of the CDR3 is 16 residues. V lost 3 bases, J lost 3 bases, and 6 bases stayed unmatched. Germline V gene data show CDR1 as MNHEY and CDR2 as SMNVEV (reference sequence). CDR3 residues: CASSFPGTGVTDTQYF. For the CDR3, the DNA is TGTGCCAGCAGTTTTCCCGGGACAGGGGTTACAGATACGCAGTATTTT.

The CDR3 DNA sequence: TGTGCCAGCAGCCACACAGGGGGCTCCCGGACGGAGCAGTACTTC. Translated, it gives CASSHTGGSRTEQYF. The V call is TRBV4-2, the J call TRBJ2-7; 9 bases match TRBD1. Per the germline V gene, CDR1 is LGHNA and CDR2 is YNFKEQ. The CDR3 totals 15 residues. Unmatched junction bases numbered 10, after V lost 3 bases and J lost 7 bases.

The count of this clone is one. The chain is built from TRBV11-2 and TRBJ2-7, with TRBD1 matching 9 bases. This CDR3 has 17 amino acids. The J segment lost 6 bases and the V segment lost 2 bases, leaving 14 bases of the junction unmatched. Germline CDR1 SGHAT, CDR2 FQNNGV. DNA of the CDR3: TGTGCCAGCAGCTTAATCCCGGGACAGGGAAAAGGACTCGAGCAGTACTTC. Translated: CASSLIPGQGKGLEQYF.

The V call is TRBV11-2, the J call TRBJ2-3; tentatively, D is TRBD2 (6 bases). V dropped 5 bases and J dropped 0 bases, with 12 bases sitting between them. Per germline, CDR1 SGHAT and CDR2 FQNNGV. CDR3 length: 15 amino acids. CDR3 in DNA: TGTGCCAGCAGCCCCCGTGGGGGGAGCACAGATACGCAGTATTTT. This sequence encodes CASSPRGGSTDTQYF.

This chain joins TRBV5-1 and TRBJ2-1, with TRBD1 matching 11 bases. Germline-derived CDR1 and CDR2 are SGHRS and YFSETQ. V gave up 4 bases and J gave up 10 bases; unmatched junction bases: 16. This CDR3 comprises 17 residues. CDR3 protein: CASSPRTGGYSRAEQFF. CDR3 bases: TGCGCCAGCAGCCCGCGGACAGGGGGCTACAGTCGCGCCGAGCAGTTCTTC.

This clone was seen only once. The gene calls are TRBV5-4 and TRBJ1-2; D is unresolved. The ends were cut back, 0 bases at V and 8 bases at J, with 8 bases in the middle. The CDR3 sequence is 12 residues long. The germline V gene has CDR1 SGHNT and CDR2 YYREEE (reference sequence). CDR3 coding DNA: TGTGCCAGCAGCTTGGAAATCGGGGGCTACACCTTC. Its translation: CASSLEIGGYTF.

This clone was recorded once. This chain uses TRBV6-5 with TRBJ1-6; D might be TRBD1 (5 bases). The CDR3 consists of 15 residues. CDR1 MNHEY and CDR2 SVGAGI come from the germline V gene. V was trimmed by 5 bases and J by 7 bases, leaving 15 bases between them. In nucleotides, the CDR3 is TGTGCCAGCAGTGGGCTCGGGGCGGGGAATTCACCCCTCCACTTT. Protein product: CASSGLGAGNSPLHF.

This rearrangement joins TRBV20-1 to TRBJ2-5; the D gene is possibly TRBD2 (5 bases). Germline V gives CDR1 DFQATT, CDR2 SNEGSKA (reference sequence). The germline V and J ends were trimmed by 6 bases and 3 bases, with 8 bases remaining between them. This CDR3 is 11 amino acids long. CDR3 sequence: CSAAAKETQYF. DNA of the CDR3: TGCAGTGCAGCGGCAAAAGAGACCCAGTACTTC.

The chain couples TRBV7-9 to TRBJ1-3; D ambiguous. The CDR3 runs to 14 residues. CDR1 and CDR2 (germline): SEHNR, FQNEAQ (reference sequence). Trimming removed 5 bases at V and 3 bases at J, with 11 bases between. CDR3 loop: CASSQAQVGNTIYF. The CDR3 region has the DNA TGTGCCAGCAGCCAAGCCCAGGTTGGAAACACCATATATTTT.

This chain connects TRBV9 to TRBJ1-1; tentatively, D is TRBD1 (6 bases). This CDR3 is built from 14 residues. Germline V CDR1 and CDR2: SGDLS, YYNGEE. V was clipped by 3 bases and J by 1 base, with 10 bases between them. This CDR3 reads CASSGMTGNTEAFF. DNA for the CDR3: TGTGCCAGCAGCGGGATGACAGGGAACACTGAAGCTTTCTTT.

The chain is built from TRBV28 and TRBJ1-3, with D unclear. V was pared by 5 bases and J by 4 bases, with 15 bases between. Per germline, CDR1 MDHEN and CDR2 SYDVKM. CDR3 length equals 15 residues. CDR3 protein: CASSDAVRYGNTIYF. DNA of the CDR3: TGTGCCAGCAGTGATGCGGTGCGGTACGGAAACACCATATATTTT.

V and J are TRBV7-6 and TRBJ1-5; no clear D gene. Germline V CDR1 and CDR2: SGHVS, FNYEAQ. This CDR3 has 14 amino acids. V was pared by 1 base and J by 3 bases, with 7 bases between. CDR3 in DNA: TGTGCCAGCAGCTTAGGGCGCTTCAATCAGCCCCAGCATTTT. Amino acid sequence: CASSLGRFNQPQHF.

As DNA, the CDR3 is TGTGCCAGCAGCGCATACTACACCGGGGAGCTGTTTTTT. It codes for CASSAYYTGELFF. This sequence joins TRBV7-3 and TRBJ2-2; no clear D. V dropped 5 bases and J dropped 3 bases, with 7 bases sitting between them. The length of the CDR3 is 13 residues. The germline V gene has CDR1 SGHTA and CDR2 FQGTGA.